This T cell receptor beta chain appears in the sequencing data of a study of blood T cell repertoires in COVID-19 (dated by TCRdb to about 2020). Regarding the research as a whole: The collaborator samples originated in the United States, Italy and Spain and spanned the acute and convalescent phases of COVID-19. Subjects who had been exposed to COVID-19, were actively infected with it, or had recovered from it provided the deeply sampled blood TCRbeta repertoires that made up the dataset. Sample metadata almost always included a de-identified subject ID, COVID-19 status, age in years and sex. Samples came from the ongoing ImmuneRACE study (first 160 participants) plus 1,254 subjects from 6 global collaborators. A freely available public database, intended as a resource for researchers studying the immune response to SARS-CoV-2, is where the repertoires were released. Where HLA class I and class II types were available, the types were taken from metadata supplied by the sample provider, not from assay-based typing. The material from the prospective study consisted of cDNA or gDNA derived from T cells, B-cell-depleted T cells, or PBMCs.

As to this clone: This clone's antigen is unknown. No much larger clonotype is one base removed from it; base qualities were not supplied.

The study at large found these results: Clinical and demographic metadata were provided uncurated, with the amount varying by source and participant.

V is shortened by 3 bases, J by 5 bases, and the region joining them spans 14 bases. From cysteine to phenylalanine, the CDR3 is 14 amino acids long. Left in the record is the CDR3 DNA by itself, 42 bases read in frame from the first base. From a lookup of the germline V gene, CDR1 and CDR2 are SGDLS and YYNGEE. Participants in the prospective study were aged about 18 to 95 years, lived in approximately 26 United States geographic areas, and enrolled through a virtual design. To assign participants to cohorts, the prospective study relied on clinical history that participants themselves reported in a screening survey and a study questionnaire. Recovered participants in ImmuneRACE Cohort 3 were defined by two consecutive negative NP/OP PCR tests, clearance by a healthcare professional, or resolution of symptoms. In the prospective study, whole blood, serum and a nasopharyngeal or oropharyngeal swab were collected from each participant by mobile phlebotomists. Participants in the prospective study had the option to provide additional blood draws and questionnaires over a 2-month period. Before DNA extraction, prospective study blood samples were shipped either frozen or at room temperature.

TCRbeta CDR3 regions were amplified from genomic DNA by means of the immunoSEQ Assay, a bias-controlled multiplex PCR. The authors' analysis ran thus. The number of nucleated cells in each sample was estimated by amplification of reference gene primers within the assay. Sequence reads were collapsed and filtered to measure the absolute abundance of every unique TCRbeta CDR3 rearrangement. For each sample, productive Simpson clonality was calculated as the square root of Simpson's diversity index across productive rearrangements. Not all clones reach the TCRdb copy of this immuneACCESS table, which keeps in-frame sequences only. Checked studies attribute under half of the gap to unresolved V genes and leave the rest unexplained. V and J calls and clone size follow that table, whereas D and trimming were derived from the DNA. In this sample the table shows approximately 300,000 clones, around nine tenths of which occur a single time. The ten largest clones add up to roughly a tenth of the sample.

This receptor was obtained from a woman aged 25 to 39 who had recovered from COVID-19. The rearrangement joined TRBV9 to TRBJ2-5; TRBD1 is perhaps the D gene, given 6 matching bases. Sequencing was carried out using PBMCs or T cells enriched from blood (not recorded which). The CDR3: CASSARGTSETQYF. The sequence in DNA is TGTGCCAGCAGCGCAAGAGGGACATCCGAGACCCAGTACTTC.